Listed below are T cell receptor beta chains from one sample, sequenced in a study of shared clonotypes between healthy human individuals. Generated by immunoSEQ multiplex PCR, the TCRdb table keeps only in-frame clones and is missing some. The profile shows fewer than 1.4 million clones, about 80% of them singletons. The source material was memory CD4+ T cells from PBMCs. The receptors here all came from a man aged 18 to 30 in good health. Some clones in this sample may be carry-over from other donors' samples. The conserved cysteine and the conserved F or W are not part of the CDR3 here. D genes are given only for firm matches. Clone size is stated in some rows and not others, as once, few, many or a class when expanded.

j_call,d_call,clone_size,v_call,cdr3_aa
TRBJ2-7,.,.,TRBV5-1,ASSLATGDYEQY
TRBJ1-5,.,few,TRBV2,ASSYDQPQH
TRBJ1-1,.,few,TRBV7-2,ASSLRTEAF
TRBJ2-7,.,few,TRBV7-8,ASSLAEAAQQY
TRBJ2-3,TRBD2,.,TRBV28,ASSLAGATDTQY
TRBJ2-1,TRBD2,.,TRBV5-8,ASSLEAGGVVHEQF
TRBJ1-1,.,few,TRBV10-2,ASNPDRPNTEAF
TRBJ2-6,.,.,TRBV2,ASRPLTGANVLT
TRBJ2-5,.,once,TRBV7-2,ASRLGAGQETQY
TRBJ2-1,TRBD2,.,TRBV29-1,SVETTSGSPYNEQF
TRBJ2-5,TRBD2,.,TRBV28,ASRRTSGQETQY
TRBJ1-4,.,.,TRBV30,AWRKISATNEKLF
TRBJ1-5,.,.,TRBV5-6,ASSLVGQTGPQH
TRBJ2-5,.,.,TRBV5-6,ASSLVVWQQETQY
TRBJ1-2,.,many,TRBV4-1,ASSQELGGLGGGYT
TRBJ2-7,.,.,TRBV28,ASSLGPSGYEQY
TRBJ2-7,.,.,TRBV9,ASSVDPGTSSYEQY
TRBJ2-3,.,.,TRBV6-6,ASSPPPGSTDTQY
TRBJ1-5,.,.,TRBV5-5,ASSLGSSNQPQH
TRBJ1-1,.,.,TRBV6-1,ASRTSQGLGSAF
TRBJ2-7,TRBD2,.,TRBV9,ASSGPGGYEQY
TRBJ1-4,TRBD1,once,TRBV28,ASQPGGAEKLF
TRBJ2-5,TRBD1,few,TRBV2,ASSGDSQETQY
TRBJ2-5,TRBD2,.,TRBV10-1,ASSDATSGPAGTQY
TRBJ2-2,TRBD1,.,TRBV28,AGSGQGGYPGELF
TRBJ2-3,.,once,TRBV4-3,ASSQGYRSTDTQY
TRBJ1-1,.,.,TRBV30,AWSVAVNTEAF
TRBJ1-4,TRBD1,many,TRBV7-8,ASSFGTGYEKLF
TRBJ1-5,TRBD1,.,TRBV19,ASGPQGVQPQH
TRBJ2-5,.,.,TRBV7-9,ASSLPSGLGGSETQY
TRBJ2-7,TRBD2,.,TRBV5-1,ASSGGLAGVPPY
TRBJ1-1,.,.,TRBV5-1,ASRAGSGNTEAF
TRBJ2-7,.,.,TRBV29-1,SGGRGSGEQY